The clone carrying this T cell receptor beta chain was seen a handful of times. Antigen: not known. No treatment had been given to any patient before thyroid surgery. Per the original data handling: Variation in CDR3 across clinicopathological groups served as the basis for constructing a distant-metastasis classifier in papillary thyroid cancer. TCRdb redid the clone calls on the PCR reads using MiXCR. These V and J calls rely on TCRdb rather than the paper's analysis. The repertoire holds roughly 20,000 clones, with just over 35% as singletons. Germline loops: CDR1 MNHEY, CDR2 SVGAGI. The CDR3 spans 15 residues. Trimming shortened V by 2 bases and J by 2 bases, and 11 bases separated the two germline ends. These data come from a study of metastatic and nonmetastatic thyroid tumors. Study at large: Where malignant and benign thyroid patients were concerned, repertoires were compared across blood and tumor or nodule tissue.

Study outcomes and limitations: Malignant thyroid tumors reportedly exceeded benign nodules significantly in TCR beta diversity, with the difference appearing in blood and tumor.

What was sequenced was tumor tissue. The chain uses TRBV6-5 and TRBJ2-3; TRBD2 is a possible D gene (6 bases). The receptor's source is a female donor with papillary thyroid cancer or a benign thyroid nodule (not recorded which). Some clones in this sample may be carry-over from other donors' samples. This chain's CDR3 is CASSYAGRPTDTQYF. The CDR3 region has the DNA TGTGCCAGCAGTTACGCGGGACGGCCCACAGATACGCAGTATTTT.